The clone carrying this T cell receptor (beta chain) was seen at least ten times. What it binds is not known. The sample comes from a study of molecular identifiers for immune sequencing clone quantification. Study-wide results and caveats: More than 97% of effector molecules, versus under 1% of naive-cell molecules, belonged to clones above 20 RNA copies.

V was clipped by 4 bases and J by 2 bases, with 11 bases between them. CDR1 SGHTA and CDR2 FQGNSA come from the germline V gene. The CDR3 covers 14 residues. Previously described methods with listed TCR primers produced the bulk TCR libraries. TCRdb re-analysed the PCR reads in MiXCR, keeping a single row per CDR3 protein. The sample contains fewer than 350,000 distinct CDR3 sequences, about 21% of which appear only once. The chain carries TRBV7-2 and TRBJ1-1; D might be TRBD1 (5 bases). The sample taken for sequencing was naive CD8+ T cells from blood, with Jurkat cell RNA spiked in. Stated subset: FACS-sorted CD8+CD4-CCR7+CD45RA+ naive T cells. This TCR was sampled from a human donor in good health. Some libraries in this study had Jurkat cell RNA spiked in. The chain's CDR3 is CASSSGDSNTEAFF. Written as DNA, the CDR3 is TGTGCCAGCAGCTCGGGGGATAGCAACACTGAAGCTTTCTTT.